A selection of T cell receptor beta chains follows, all from one sample in a study of blood T cell repertoires in COVID-19. Sequencing was performed with immunoSEQ multiplex PCR; in TCRdb, only in-frame clones are kept and a portion is missing. The sample lists over 200,000 clones, around 88% seen once, with around 4.5% in the top ten. Sequenced material: PBMCs or T cells enriched from blood (not recorded which). The receptors come from a woman aged 25 to 39 who had been exposed to COVID-19. The CDR3 runs from the conserved cysteine through the conserved F or W. A D gene is named only where the DNA matches it firmly. A row's size may be missing; if present it is once, few, many or a size class.

d_call	v_call	clone_size	cdr3_length	j_call	cdr3_aa	cdr3_nt
-	TRBV6-6	once	19	TRBJ2-2	CASSRTHPRRVGDTGELFF	TGTGCCAGCAGCCGAACCCACCCACGCAGGGTAGGGGACACCGGGGAGCTGTTTTTT
TRBD1	TRBV7-9	-	15	TRBJ2-1	CASSLVPRGTNEQFF	TGTGCCAGCAGCTTAGTTCCCAGGGGGACGAATGAGCAGTTCTTC
TRBD2	TRBV29-1	-	12	TRBJ2-7	CSWRGASYEQYF	TGCAGCTGGCGGGGGGCCTCCTACGAGCAGTACTTC
-	TRBV5-4	-	15	TRBJ1-2	CASSLKGQSNYGYTF	TGTGCCAGCAGCTTGAAGGGACAAAGTAACTATGGCTACACCTTC
TRBD2	TRBV5-6	-	15	TRBJ2-1	CASSLGGGSYNEQFF	TGTGCCAGCAGCTTGGGCGGGGGGAGCTACAATGAGCAGTTCTTC
TRBD1	TRBV4-2	-	16	TRBJ2-3	CASSREGTGSTDTQYF	TGTGCCAGCAGCCGCGAGGGGACAGGGAGCACAGATACGCAGTATTTT
-	TRBV25-1	-	12	TRBJ1-1	CASSEQNTEAFF	TGTGCCAGCAGTGAACAAAACACTGAAGCTTTCTTT
-	TRBV11-3	-	13	TRBJ1-2	CASKRGGGYGYTF	TGTGCCAGCAAAAGGGGGGGCGGCTATGGCTACACCTTC
-	TRBV7-9	once	15	TRBJ2-3	CASSLVIGGTDTQYF	TGTGCCAGCAGCTTAGTCATCGGGGGCACAGATACGCAGTATTTT
TRBD2	TRBV10-3	-	15	TRBJ2-3	CAIRASGGATDTQYF	TGTGCCATCAGGGCTAGCGGGGGGGCAACAGATACGCAGTATTTT
-	TRBV29-1	few	14	TRBJ2-7	CSVELNRADYEQYF	TGCAGCGTTGAGCTCAACAGGGCGGACTACGAGCAGTACTTC
TRBD1	TRBV27	-	16	TRBJ2-7	CASSPARDRGVSEQYF	TGTGCCAGCAGTCCCGCCCGGGACAGGGGCGTTTCCGAGCAGTACTTC
TRBD1	TRBV9	-	14	TRBJ1-5	CASSKDRGDQPQHF	TGTGCCAGCAGCAAGGACAGGGGTGATCAGCCCCAGCATTTT
-	TRBV6-5	-	15	TRBJ2-7	CASRDRQGPPGEQYF	TGTGCCAGCAGGGACCGGCAGGGGCCTCCCGGCGAGCAGTACTTC
-	TRBV3-1/TRBV3-2	-	15	TRBJ2-2	CASSQNLGGTGELFF	TGTGCCAGCAGCCAAAATCTAGGGGGCACCGGGGAGCTGTTTTTT
TRBD1	TRBV27	-	17	TRBJ1-4	CASSRRRTGATNEKLFF	TGTGCCAGCAGTAGGCGGAGGACAGGGGCAACTAATGAAAAACTGTTTTTT
TRBD2	TRBV5-1	-	16	TRBJ2-7	CASSFGAGGPLYEQYF	TGCGCCAGCAGCTTTGGGGCGGGGGGTCCCCTCTACGAGCAGTACTTC
TRBD1	TRBV12-3/TRBV12-4	-	13	TRBJ2-2	CASMVGQGRELFF	TGTGCCAGCATGGTTGGACAGGGCCGGGAGCTGTTTTTT
-	TRBV29-1	-	14	TRBJ2-5	CSVVGAFRTETQYF	TGCAGCGTTGTGGGGGCGTTTAGGACGGAGACCCAGTACTTC
TRBD1	TRBV19	-	15	TRBJ2-5	CASSPRDRDIETQYF	TGTGCCAGTAGTCCCCGGGACAGGGATATAGAGACCCAGTACTTC
-	TRBV7-8	-	14	TRBJ2-3	CASSFTLATDTQYF	TGTGCCAGCAGCTTTACACTAGCAACAGATACGCAGTATTTT
-	TRBV24-1	-	14	TRBJ2-7	CATSGAGNSYEQYF	TGTGCCACCAGTGGTGCCGGGAACTCCTACGAGCAGTACTTC
TRBD1	TRBV25-1	-	18	TRBJ1-5	CASSEPQWGQGRNQPQHF	TGTGCCAGCAGTGAACCTCAATGGGGACAGGGGCGCAATCAGCCCCAGCATTTT
-	TRBV6-4	-	18	TRBJ1-5	CASSDSDTEGGVGQPQHF	TGTGCCAGCAGTGACAGTGACACCGAAGGGGGAGTGGGTCAGCCCCAGCATTTT
TRBD1	TRBV19	-	16	TRBJ1-5	CASSIAWTGLHQPQHF	TGTGCCAGTAGTATAGCCTGGACAGGGCTGCATCAGCCCCAGCATTTT
-	TRBV21-1	-	15	TRBJ1-5	CASSSLTEGNQPQHF	TGTGCCAGCAGCAGCCTGACAGAGGGCAATCAGCCCCAGCATTTT
-	TRBV11-2	-	14	TRBJ1-5	CASSLAGSNQPQHF	TGTGCCAGCAGCTTAGCGGGTAGCAATCAGCCCCAGCATTTT
TRBD1	TRBV12-5	-	16	TRBJ1-2	CASQHMGTGGRYGYTF	TGTGCTAGTCAACATATGGGGACAGGGGGCCGCTATGGCTACACCTTC
-	TRBV27	-	13	TRBJ1-6	CASSLGGNSPLHF	TGTGCCAGCAGTTTAGGAGGCAATTCACCCCTCCACTTT
-	TRBV18	-	17	TRBJ2-7	CASSPKGVWRGYYEQYF	TGTGCCAGCTCACCAAAGGGGGTGTGGCGGGGGTACTACGAGCAGTACTTC
TRBD1	TRBV6-1	-	16	TRBJ1-2	CASSEGRTGTNYGYTF	TGTGCCAGCAGTGAAGGGAGGACAGGGACGAACTATGGCTACACCTTC
TRBD1	TRBV2	once	13	TRBJ1-1	CASSETGVTEAFF	TGTGCCAGCAGTGAGACAGGGGTCACTGAAGCTTTCTTT
TRBD1	TRBV9	-	17	TRBJ2-1	CASSEPGGQGALHEQFF	TGTGCCAGCAGCGAACCCGGTGGACAGGGGGCGCTCCATGAGCAGTTCTTC
-	TRBV14	-	14	TRBJ1-2	CASSQENGDLSYTF	TGTGCCAGCAGCCAAGAAAACGGTGATCTCAGCTACACCTTC
-	TRBV27	-	13	TRBJ1-1	CASSTRLNTEAFF	TGTGCCAGCAGCACGAGGTTGAACACTGAAGCTTTCTTT
-	TRBV6-5	many	14	TRBJ2-7	CASSYGTSSYEQYF	TGTGCCAGCAGTTACGGGACAAGCTCCTACGAGCAGTACTTC
TRBD1	TRBV5-8	-	14	TRBJ1-2	CASSRQGIDYGYTF	TGTGCCAGCAGCCGACAGGGGATCGACTATGGCTACACCTTC
-	TRBV3-1/TRBV3-2	-	15	TRBJ1-2	CASSQVDGWNYGYTF	TGTGCCAGCAGCCAAGTCGACGGGTGGAACTATGGCTACACCTTC
TRBD1	TRBV28	-	14	TRBJ1-1	CASSLGTGGVEAFF	TGTGCCAGCAGCCTCGGGACAGGGGGTGTTGAAGCTTTCTTT
-	TRBV6-5	-	14	TRBJ1-1	CASTGQQMNTEAFF	TGTGCCAGCACCGGACAGCAGATGAACACTGAAGCTTTCTTT
-	TRBV10-2	-	14	TRBJ1-6	CASAVGSGGSPLHF	TGCGCCAGCGCGGTGGGGAGTGGAGGCTCACCCCTCCACTTT
-	TRBV4-2	-	13	TRBJ2-7	CASSQLQGNEQYF	TGTGCCAGCAGCCAACTACAGGGTAACGAGCAGTACTTC
-	TRBV3-1/TRBV3-2	-	13	TRBJ2-7	CASSQEGVYEQYF	TGTGCCAGCAGCCAAGAGGGAGTCTACGAGCAGTACTTC
-	TRBV2	-	13	TRBJ2-1	CASSPSSYNEQFF	TGTGCCAGCAGTCCCAGCTCCTACAATGAGCAGTTCTTC
-	TRBV6-5	-	13	TRBJ1-2	CANRDKWADGYTF	TGTGCCAACAGGGACAAGTGGGCAGATGGCTACACCTTC
TRBD1	TRBV5-6	-	13	TRBJ1-1	CASSLVGTGEAFF	TGTGCCAGCAGCTTGGTCGGGACAGGGGAAGCTTTCTTT
-	TRBV18	-	13	TRBJ2-2	CASSPGNEEQLFF	TGTGCCAGCTCACCAGGAAACGAGGAGCAGCTGTTTTTT
TRBD1	TRBV28	-	13	TRBJ1-2	CASSETGGSGYTF	TGTGCCAGCAGTGAAACAGGGGGCAGTGGCTACACCTTC
TRBD2	TRBV7-6	-	15	TRBJ2-5	CASSLELAGGRTQYF	TGTGCCAGCAGCTTAGAACTAGCGGGGGGACGGACCCAGTACTTC